This TCR beta chain is drawn from a study of cytomegalovirus exposure and HLA in healthy donors. The CDR3 runs 16 residues. The V gene lost 1 base and the J gene lost 2 bases, with 15 bases spanning the gap. Germline V CDR1 and CDR2: LGHNA, YNFKEQ. The study's findings and limits: Trimming of TCR beta V- and J-genes showed a link, identified in a later analysis, to a missense DCLRE1C variant. By HLA locus, TCR association rates varied in a later analysis, with DRB1 showing the most and HLA-C the fewest. Equally common other TCR beta chains were less clonally expanded than HLA-associated ones, a later analysis found. Researchers reportedly found TCR beta sequences accurately predicted most subjects' HLA-A and HLA-B alleles.

Concerning this clone: What it binds is unknown.

PCR amplification relied on 60 Vbeta primers (plus 13 Jbeta primers). Method: immunoSEQ multiplex PCR; TCRdb's copy keeps in-frame clones and lacks some. The table lists about 130,000 clones, around three quarters of them singletons, with 6% to 7.5% in the top ten. Specimen: PBMCs. The receptor's source is a middle-aged man in good health and CMV-seropositive. The chain has TRBV4-2 and TRBJ2-7, with D perhaps matching TRBD1 (5 bases). CDR3: CASSQGFLGPPYEQYF. The CDR3 nucleotides read TGTGCCAGCAGCCAAGGTTTTTTGGGGCCACCCTACGAGCAGTACTTC.